This T cell receptor beta chain was recovered during a study of T cells after yellow fever vaccination. This clonotype was picked up a small number of times. What it recognizes is unknown. Study observations and caveats: Bulk-population clonotypes that are abundant could appear as contaminants in FACS-sorted repertoires. It was a weaker secondary response, yet one that peaked faster, at day 5 versus 15. Most clones from primary vaccination were detected again post-booster (roughly 96% CD4, roughly 85% CD8).

Trimming took off 0 bases at V and 7 bases at J, with 7 bases between the two ends. Looked up from germline, CDR1 is MNHEY and CDR2 is SVGAGI. The CDR3 runs to 13 residues. TCRdb itself ran the 5' RACE reads through MiXCR, one entry per CDR3 protein. The profile shows roughly 340,000 distinct CDR3 sequences, approximately 4.2% of them singletons. The source was PBMCs, collected 5 days after the yellow fever booster vaccination. This TCR was sampled from a man aged 18-30 years who received the YFV17D yellow fever vaccine. The V call is TRBV6-5, the J call TRBJ2-1; D not resolved. CDR3 nucleotides: TGTGCCAGCAGTTACTCGTACGAGAATGAGCAGTTCTTC. This encodes CASSYSYENEQFF.